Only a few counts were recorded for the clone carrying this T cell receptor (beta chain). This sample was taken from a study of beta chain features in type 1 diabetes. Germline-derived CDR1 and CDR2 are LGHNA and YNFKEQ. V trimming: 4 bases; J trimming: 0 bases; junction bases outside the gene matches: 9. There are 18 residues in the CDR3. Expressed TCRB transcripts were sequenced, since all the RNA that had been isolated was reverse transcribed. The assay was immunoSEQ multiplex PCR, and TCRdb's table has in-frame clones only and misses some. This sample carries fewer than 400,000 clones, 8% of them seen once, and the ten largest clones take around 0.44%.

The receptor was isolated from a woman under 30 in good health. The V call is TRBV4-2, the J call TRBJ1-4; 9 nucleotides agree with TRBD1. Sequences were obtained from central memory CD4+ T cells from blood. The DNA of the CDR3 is TGTGCCAGCAGCCTCCGTAAGGGACAGGGAACAACTAATGAAAAACTGTTTTTT. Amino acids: CASSLRKGQGTTNEKLFF.